This TCR beta chain came from a study of T cells in Graves' hyperthyroidism and ophthalmopathy (dated by TCRdb to about 2019). With respect to the entire study: Peripheral blood was sampled at the time of initial diagnosis, prior to any treatment. Following sampling, methimazole starting at 30 mg daily was given to hyperthyroidism patients, and high-dose intravenous methylprednisolone was given to ophthalmopathy patients. To identify distinguishing TCR V-J signatures, a discovery cohort of around 100 patients was used, comprising 40 to 45 with Graves' ophthalmopathy and some 57 with stable Graves' hyperthyroidism. In addition, the study compared T-cell repertoires in thyroid tissue and in blood from five to seven Graves' hyperthyroidism patients. TCR Vbeta CDR3 sequencing of 120 to 150 peripheral blood samples (under 45 ophthalmopathy, about 75 hyperthyroidism and some 17 progressor patients) is reported in the paper. Prospective prediction of ophthalmopathy was tested in an independent validation cohort of 18 to 20 hyperthyroidism patients and approximately 17 patients who later progressed to ophthalmopathy. The approximately 98 discovery patients were randomly divided into training and test sets at a 7:3 ratio. The study at large found these results: No statistical method was used to fix the sample size in advance, and group allocation was not hidden from the investigators. In cross-validation, a model built on a 13 V-J signature told ophthalmopathy apart from stable hyperthyroidism with approximately 90% sensitivity and about 81% specificity, and in testing the same model reached 80%/75%. In validation, the model predicted progression to ophthalmopathy with approximately 70% sensitivity and 72.22% specificity, a median of 6.5 months before onset. Most expanded thyroid clonotypes (frequency above 0.001) were also detected in blood, a finding suggesting that blood repertoires may reflect thyroid immune responses.

Amplification of TCR beta CDR3 regions was carried out from RNA transcripts. A first-round RT-PCR of the TCR CDR3 used the HTBI primer set with the Qiagen OneStep RT-PCR kit. A second multiplex PCR round built the libraries, followed by size selection and purification. Paired-end sequencing of the libraries was performed with 100 bp reads on an Illumina HiSeq2000. Concerning the study's data processing: Raw data were processed with SOAPnuke, discarding reads with adapters, uncalled bases, mean Phred below 15, or no exact constant-primer or identifier match. High-quality paired reads were merged using COPE v1.2.5, and each unique nucleotide sequence was defined as a clonotype. Clonotypes were aligned to IMGT TRBV, TRBD and TRBJ reference segments using MiTCR v1.1. The analysis was restricted to V-J combinations with a frequency above 0.0001, which together covered roughly 99% of the repertoires. A TCS score was defined as the ratio of F50 (clonal expansion) to E x V (chaos), with BLOSUM62-based TCRdist applied between CDR3 peptides within each V-J. Welch's t-statistics and random forest reduced roughly 530 V-J features to 13, which were used in a naive Bayes classifier (R e1071). TCRdb reprocessing: public reads trimmed at Q25 with fastp, clones called with MiXCR, in-frame beta chains kept. Identical CDR3 proteins give one entry, which carries the most common genes and DNA. The V and J calls come from TCRdb's annotation, not from the publication. The sample table holds about 520,000 distinct CDR3 sequences, of which approximately 25% were seen once. The ten largest clones represent about 11% of the sample.

V trim: 5 bases; J trim: 6 bases; unmatched bases: 15. The CDR3 runs 15 amino acids, cysteine and phenylalanine included. The DNA shown is the 45-base CDR3, in frame from base 1. Based on the germline V gene (reference sequence), the CDR1 and CDR2 sequences are DFQATT and SNEGSKA. This clonotype came up many times. There is no known antigen for this receptor. The record has no base qualities; no much larger clone is one base away. Ophthalmopathy patients had moderately to severely active disease, Clinical Activity Score of at least 3, NOSPECS grade of at least 4, and duration under 3 months. Any patient with an uncontrolled infection, another autoimmune disease, pregnancy or lactation was excluded. Clinical symptoms, serum thyroxine and TRAb, thyroid ultrasound, and orbital computed tomography formed the basis for the diagnoses. PBMCs were isolated from approximately 10 ml of fresh peripheral blood by Ficoll-Paque density gradient centrifugation. Total RNA was extracted using Trizol reagent, and RNA quality was assessed on an Agilent 2100 Bioanalyzer.

The clonotype comes from a woman aged 25 to 39 with Graves' ophthalmopathy. The chain is encoded by TRBV20-1 joined to TRBJ1-2; 7 junctional bases match TRBD1. The sample was blood. CDR3 protein: CSAPSTGPRTHGYTF. The DNA is as follows: TGCAGTGCTCCATCGACAGGGCCGAGAACTCATGGCTACACCTTC.